There are a few counts of the clone carrying this TCR beta chain. Its specificity is unknown. V was trimmed by 3 bases and J by 10 bases, leaving 13 bases between them. The CDR3 contains 13 residues. TCRdb reprocessed the reads with MiXCR, giving one entry per CDR3 protein. The data hold about 160,000 distinct CDR3 sequences, with about 22% observed a single time. The data stem from a study of T cell repertoires in cytomegalovirus infection. Looking at the study overall: CMV infection together with matching HLA type was indicated by public TCR beta signatures.

The sequenced sample was CD8+ T cells from cultured PBMCs, obtained from culture after CMV antigen stimulation. This TCR was sampled from a human donor in good health (CMV status not recorded). Some clones in this sample may be carry-over from other donors' samples. This chain joins TRBV12-3 or TRBV12-4 and TRBJ2-1; no reliable D call. CDR3 nucleotides: TGTGCCAGCAGTTTGGTAGGTTTTCAAGAGCAGTTCTTC. This codes for CASSLVGFQEQFF.